This TCR beta chain was captured in a study of blood T cell repertoires in COVID-19. About the research overall: The analysed material was cDNA or gDNA that came from T cells, B-cell-depleted T cells, or PBMCs.

Generated by immunoSEQ multiplex PCR, the TCRdb table keeps only in-frame clones and is missing some. This repertoire shows about 140,000 clones, 75% to 80% found once; its top ten account for roughly 2.9%. The trim removed 7 bases at V and 5 bases at J, leaving 7 bases unmatched. The CDR3 totals 15 residues. Germline lookup yields CDR1 SGHRS and CDR2 YFSETQ. Study members were between roughly 18 and 89 years old and lived in fewer than 30 US regions. Cohort assignment relied on participant-reported clinical history. Donors in Cohort 3 counted as recovered after two negative PCRs, clearance, or symptom resolution.

V is TRBV5-1 and J is TRBJ2-2, with 11 bases that match TRBD1. Sequenced material: PBMCs or T cells enriched from blood (not recorded which). This clonotype was sampled from a woman in her forties or fifties who had recovered from COVID-19. CDR3 sequence: CASSPGTGGTGELFF. In nucleotides, the CDR3 is TGCGCCAGCTCCCCCGGGACAGGGGGAACCGGGGAGCTGTTTTTT.